One sample yielded the 10 T cell receptor beta chains listed below, sequenced in a study of radiation and T cells in renal cell carcinoma. Documented time point: baseline pretreatment blood. Treatment: 15 Gy SBRT to primary tumor, nephrectomy 4 weeks later. Produced via immunoSEQ multiplex PCR; TCRdb's table is partial and in-frame only. The table records 100,000 to 150,000 clones, roughly 80% of them present only once. Sequencing used blood, obtained from a patient whose treatment included radiotherapy and nephrectomy. Every receptor here comes from a woman between 55 and 75 years old with renal cell carcinoma.

The chain couples TRBV7-2 to TRBJ1-5; tentatively, D is TRBD1 (6 bases). Trimming cost V 2 bases and J 6 bases, with 14 bases left between them. CDR1 SGHTA and CDR2 FQGNSA come from the germline V gene. The CDR3 is 15 residues long. DNA for the CDR3: TGTGCCAGCAGCTTATGGCCAGGGGCCCGTCAGCCCCAGCATTTT. Its translation: CASSLWPGARQPQHF.

This chain uses TRBV30 with TRBJ1-1; 10 nucleotides align to TRBD1. Germline V gene sequence: CDR1 GTSNPN, CDR2 SVGIG (reference sequence). V trimming: 4 bases; J trimming: 6 bases; junction bases outside the gene matches: 8. CDR3 length: 14 amino acids. CDR3 coding DNA: TGTGCCTGGAACGCCGGGACAGGGGTCCCTGAAGCTTTCTTT. This sequence encodes CAWNAGTGVPEAFF.

This clone was observed once. This chain joins TRBV27 and TRBJ1-1; maybe TRBD1 (5 bases). The germline gives CDR1 MNHEY, CDR2 SMNVEV (reference sequence). The V end was cut by 5 bases, the J end by 4 bases, with 14 bases between. The CDR3 totals 14 residues. As DNA, the CDR3 is TGTGCCAGCAGTCTTAGTGGGGGGGGCACTGAAGCTTTCTTT. Protein: CASSLSGGGTEAFF.

This clone has a single count. The chain links TRBV18 to TRBJ2-2, with a weak D call TRBD2 (6 bases). V was pared by 7 bases and J by 7 bases, with 13 bases between. Germline V lookup: CDR1 KGHSH, CDR2 LQKENI. The CDR3 is made up of 13 amino acids. The CDR3 DNA is TGTGCCAGCTGCGCACGGGAGAACGGGGAGCTGTTTTTT. Its translation is CASCARENGELFF.

This clone was found a few times. This chain links TRBV11-2 with TRBJ1-5; D call uncertain. The germline V gene has CDR1 SGHAT and CDR2 FQNNGV. CDR3 length: 15 amino acids. V was pared by 0 bases and J by 3 bases, with 9 bases between. As DNA, the CDR3 is TGTGCCAGCAGCTTAGAGCCAGGCTTCAATCAGCCCCAGCATTTT. Protein product: CASSLEPGFNQPQHF.

This chain connects TRBV6-5 to TRBJ2-7; D gene ambiguous. The CDR3 runs 15 residues. V was clipped by 6 bases and J by 6 bases, with 21 bases between them. Germline loops: CDR1 MNHEY, CDR2 SVGAGI. The CDR3 DNA follows: TGTGCCAGCAGGGGTAGCTTAGGGTTTGGGGTCGAGCAGTACTTC. Translation: CASRGSLGFGVEQYF.

J is TRBJ2-1 and V is TRBV9, with 10 bases fitting TRBD2. The CDR3 runs to 15 residues. V was clipped by 3 bases and J by 7 bases; unmatched bases: 7. In germline, CDR1 is SGDLS, CDR2 YYNGEE. CDR3 sequence (DNA): TGTGCCAGCAGCGCCGGTCTAGCGGGAGCGAATGAGCAGTTCTTC. Translation gives CASSAGLAGANEQFF.

The CDR3 DNA follows: TGTGCCAGCAGTTTAGGACAGTTCTACGAGCAGTACTTC. Protein product: CASSLGQFYEQYF. The J gene is TRBJ2-7, the V gene TRBV27; perhaps TRBD1 as D (6 bases). The V and J ends lost 2 bases and 3 bases respectively, with 8 bases between them. Germline-derived CDR1 and CDR2 are MNHEY and SMNVEV (reference sequence). The CDR3 extends over 13 amino acids.

V gene TRBV4-3 combines with J gene TRBJ1-2; D ambiguous. CDR3 length: 15 residues. Germline-derived CDR1 and CDR2 are LGHNA and YSLEER. V was shortened by 1 base and J by 2 bases, with 11 bases between the two germline ends. For the CDR3, the DNA is TGCGCCAGCAGCCAAGGACATCATCTCAACTATGGCTACACCTTC. Translation gives CASSQGHHLNYGYTF.

This clone has a single count. This chain links TRBV6-5 with TRBJ1-2; 10 bases match TRBD1. With 2 bases clipped from V and 3 bases from J, the junction kept 3 bases outside the gene matches. Germline CDR1 and CDR2: MNHEY and SVGAGI. This CDR3 contains 15 residues. DNA for the CDR3: TGTGCCAGCAGTTACCGGGACAGGGGACACTATGGCTACACCTTC. The encoded protein is CASSYRDRGHYGYTF.